This TCR beta chain was identified during a study of Graves' ophthalmopathy and Graves' hyperthyroidism. Study summary: Before any treatment, peripheral blood was taken at the initial diagnosis.

Someone took the PBMCs out of about 10 ml of fresh peripheral blood. V lost 4 bases to trimming and J lost 5 bases, with 6 bases between them. CDR1 is DFQATT and CDR2 is SNEGSKA in the germline V gene (reference sequence). This CDR3 is 10 amino acids long. Amplification of TCR beta CDR3 regions used RNA transcripts. HTBI-primed first-round RT-PCR preceded second-round multiplex PCR. TCRdb recomputed calls from the multiplex PCR reads with MiXCR, one row per CDR3 protein. Found here are about 410,000 distinct CDR3 sequences, approximately 20% of them singletons; the top ten hold about 1.6%. Study-level results: The model predicted ophthalmopathy progression with around 70% sensitivity and less than 85% specificity. Blood also contained most of the expanded thyroid clonotypes above 0.001 frequency.

This clonotype was counted ten times or more. Its matching antigen is unknown. V and J are TRBV20-1 and TRBJ2-7; D ambiguous. This TCR came from a woman aged 18-29 years with Graves' ophthalmopathy. The material sequenced was peripheral blood. For the CDR3, the DNA is TGCAGTGCTATGGCCCACGAGCAGTACTTC. Encoded protein: CSAMAHEQYF.